This T cell receptor beta chain comes out of a study of response to subunit inactivated influenza vaccine. This CDR3 has 15 residues. Trimming took 3 bases from V and 4 from J, leaving 11 bases between them. Germline V gene lookup returns CDR1 SGHRS and CDR2 YFSETQ. This clonotype was seen only a few times. Its antigen is not known. Regarding the study as a whole: A suggestion made by the authors is that each seasonal influenza vaccination recruits few new T cells.

TCRdb reprocessed the RT-PCR reads with MiXCR, giving one entry per CDR3 protein. This sample yields about 830,000 distinct CDR3 sequences, of which less than 20% are seen a single time; 9.5% to 13% belongs to the top ten. The chain uses TRBV5-1 and TRBJ2-6; D is ambiguous. Specimen: PBMCs from blood, collected more than 4 days after vaccination. This TCR was recovered from a man in his fifties who received an inactivated influenza vaccine. The CDR3 nucleotides are TGCGCCAGCAGCTCCCGGGCGTCAGGGGCCAACGTCCTGACTTTC. This gives the protein CASSSRASGANVLTF.